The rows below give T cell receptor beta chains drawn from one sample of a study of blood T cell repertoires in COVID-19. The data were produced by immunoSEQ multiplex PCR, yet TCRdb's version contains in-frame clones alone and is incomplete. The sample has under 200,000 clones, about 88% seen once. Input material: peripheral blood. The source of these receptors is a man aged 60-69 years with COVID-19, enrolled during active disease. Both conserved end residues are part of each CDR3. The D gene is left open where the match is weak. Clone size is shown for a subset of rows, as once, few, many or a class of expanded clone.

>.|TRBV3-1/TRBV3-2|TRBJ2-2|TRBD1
CASSQDLRQGPTGELFF
TGTGCCAGCAGCCAAGATCTACGACAGGGTCCCACCGGGGAGCTGTTTTTT
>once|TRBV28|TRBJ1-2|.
CASSLVGRTNYGYTF
TGTGCCAGCAGTTTAGTGGGGCGTACTAACTATGGCTACACCTTC
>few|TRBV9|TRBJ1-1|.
CASSVDWLSSRENTEAFF
TGTGCCAGCAGCGTAGATTGGTTGTCGTCTCGGGAGAACACTGAAGCTTTCTTT
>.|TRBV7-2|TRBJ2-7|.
CASSLTRNEQYF
TGTGCCAGCAGCTTAACTCGCAACGAGCAGTACTTC
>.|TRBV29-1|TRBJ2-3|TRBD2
CSVESFGGRADTQYF
TGCAGCGTTGAGTCCTTTGGCGGGAGAGCAGATACGCAGTATTTT
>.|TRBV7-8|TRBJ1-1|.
CASSLVTNTEAFF
TGTGCCAGCAGCTTGGTAACTAACACTGAAGCTTTCTTT
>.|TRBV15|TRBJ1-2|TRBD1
CATSGALGTGGLTKGYTF
TGTGCCACCAGCGGCGCTCTTGGGACAGGGGGCTTAACGAAGGGCTACACCTTC
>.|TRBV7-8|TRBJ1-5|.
CASSLQLSGQPQHF
TGTGCCAGCAGCTTACAACTATCCGGTCAGCCCCAGCATTTT
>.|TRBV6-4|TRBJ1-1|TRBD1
CASRRFGTGQAFF
TGTGCCAGCAGGAGATTCGGGACAGGGCAAGCTTTCTTT
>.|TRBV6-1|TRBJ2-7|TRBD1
CASSGLGTGGDYEQYF
TGTGCCAGCAGTGGGCTAGGGACAGGGGGGGACTACGAGCAGTACTTC
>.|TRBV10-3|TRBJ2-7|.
CAIAAGTGMGGYEQYF
TGTGCCATCGCGGCAGGGACCGGTATGGGAGGCTACGAGCAGTACTTC
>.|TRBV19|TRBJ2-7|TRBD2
CASSIDLAGPYEQYF
TGTGCCAGTAGTATAGATTTAGCGGGACCCTACGAGCAGTACTTC
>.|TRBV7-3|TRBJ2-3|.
CASSLSQGGADTQYF
TGTGCCAGCAGCTTAAGCCAGGGGGGCGCAGATACGCAGTATTTT
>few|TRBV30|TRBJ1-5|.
CAWGFGTDYSNQPQHF
TGTGCCTGGGGGTTTGGGACGGACTATAGCAATCAGCCCCAGCATTTT
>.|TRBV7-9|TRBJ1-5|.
CASRMGSDQPQHF
TGTGCCAGCAGGATGGGCAGTGATCAGCCCCAGCATTTT
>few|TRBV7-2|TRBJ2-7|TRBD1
CASSQTGNSYEQYF
TGTGCCAGCAGCCAGACAGGGAACTCCTACGAGCAGTACTTC
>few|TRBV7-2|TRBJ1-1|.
CASSPHRVPTEAFF
TGTGCCAGCAGCCCCCACAGGGTTCCCACTGAAGCTTTCTTT
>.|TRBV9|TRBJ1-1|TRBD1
CASKAGGLNTEAFF
TGTGCCAGCAAGGCAGGGGGCCTGAACACTGAAGCTTTCTTT
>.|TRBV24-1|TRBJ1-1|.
CATSEGRGANTEAFF
TGTGCCACCAGTGAGGGCAGGGGCGCTAACACTGAAGCTTTCTTT
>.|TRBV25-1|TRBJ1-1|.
CASSEIGGIGTEAFF
TGTGCCAGCAGTGAAATAGGGGGTATTGGCACTGAAGCTTTCTTT
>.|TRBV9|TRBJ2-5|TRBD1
CASSKTGAERETQYF
TGTGCCAGCAGCAAGACAGGGGCGGAGAGAGAGACCCAGTACTTC
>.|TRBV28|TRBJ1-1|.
CASTRGGGGNTEAFF
TGTGCCAGCACCCGCGGGGGGGGCGGGAACACTGAAGCTTTCTTT
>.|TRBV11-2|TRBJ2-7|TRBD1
CASSGGQGPYEQYF
TGTGCCAGCAGCGGTGGACAGGGCCCCTACGAGCAGTACTTC
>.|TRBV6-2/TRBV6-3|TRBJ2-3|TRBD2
CASSPTRTSGTQYF
TGTGCCAGCAGCCCCACCCGGACTAGCGGTACGCAGTATTTT
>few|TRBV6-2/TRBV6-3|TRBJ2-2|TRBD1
CASTPARTGTTGELFF
TGTGCCAGCACCCCAGCGCGGACAGGGACCACCGGGGAGCTGTTTTTT